These 19 T cell receptor beta chains were all obtained from the same sample, sequenced in a study of T cell repertoires in cytomegalovirus infection. One entry per CDR3 protein, called by TCRdb with MiXCR from the reads. Counted here are some 940,000 distinct CDR3 sequences, about 33% occurring once; the ten biggest clones make up about an eighth. These receptors' targets are unknown. The sequencing used cultured CD8+ T cells from PBMCs, collected from culture after CMV antigen stimulation. These TCRs come from a human donor in good health (CMV status not recorded). Some clones in this sample may be carry-over from other donors' samples.

This chain connects TRBV6-2 or TRBV6-3 to TRBJ2-3; no firm D call. The V end was cut by 6 bases, the J end by 2 bases, with 15 bases between. The CDR3 is 15 residues long. Germline V gene sequence: CDR1 MNHEY, CDR2 SVGEGT. The CDR3 sequence: CASSYPWGYTDTQYF. DNA for the CDR3: TGTGCCAGCAGCTACCCGTGGGGATACACAGATACGCAGTATTTT.

This clonotype has only a few counts. V usage is TRBV5-4 and J usage is TRBJ2-1; maybe TRBD2 (6 bases). Germline CDR1 reads SGHNT; CDR2 reads YYREEE (reference sequence). This CDR3 spans 15 amino acids. V was trimmed by 4 bases and J by 4 bases, leaving 15 bases between them. CDR3 in DNA: TGTGCCAGCAGCGCGGGGACGGTAGAGTACAATGAGCAGTTCTTC. The encoded protein is CASSAGTVEYNEQFF.

This clonotype has a handful of counts. The chain links TRBV27 to TRBJ2-1; 13 nucleotides match TRBD2. Germline trimming cut 6 bases from V and 9 bases from J; bases unmatched to any gene: 8. The CDR3 is made up of 15 amino acids. The germline V gene encodes CDR1 MNHEY and CDR2 SMNVEV (reference sequence). The DNA of the CDR3 is TGTGCCAGCAGGCTGACTAGCGGGGGGTTTACTGAGCAGTTCTTC. This gives the protein CASRLTSGGFTEQFF.

The chain has TRBV19 and TRBJ1-1; D is unclear. The CDR3 runs to 14 residues. CDR1 is LNHDA, CDR2 SQIVND, per germline (reference sequence). V gave up 1 base and J gave up 4 bases, with 10 bases separating them. The CDR3 region is CASSIGGGRTEAFF. The CDR3 coding sequence is TGTGCCAGTAGTATAGGGGGAGGCCGCACTGAAGCTTTCTTT.

The rearrangement joins TRBV6-8 to TRBJ2-1; 9 bases map to TRBD1. With 7 bases clipped from V and 0 bases from J, the junction kept 4 bases outside the gene matches. The CDR3 runs 15 residues. Germline CDR1 reads MNHGY; CDR2 reads SAAAGT. The CDR3 DNA is TGTGCCAGCACCGGACAGGGGATCTCCTACAATGAGCAGTTCTTC. Translated, it gives CASTGQGISYNEQFF.

This clonotype came up many times. The chain carries TRBV7-8 and TRBJ2-7; D is ambiguous. The germline V and J ends were trimmed by 4 bases and 2 bases, with 12 bases remaining between them. Germline CDR1 is SGHVS and CDR2 is FQNEAQ. This CDR3 contains 14 residues. The CDR3 spells CASSSTDLTYEQYV. The CDR3 region has the DNA TGTGCCAGCAGCTCAACCGACCTAACCTACGAGCAGTACGTC.

This clonotype has only a few counts. The chain employs TRBV6-5 and TRBJ2-1; D ambiguous. The V end was cut by 2 bases, the J end by 2 bases, with 13 bases between. The length of the CDR3 is 16 residues. The germline CDR1 and CDR2 sequences are MNHEY and SVGAGI. CDR3 loop: CASSYDAVSTYNEQFF. Here the CDR3 DNA reads TGTGCCAGCAGTTACGACGCGGTCTCCACCTACAATGAGCAGTTCTTC.

This clonotype was observed many times. DNA of the CDR3: TGTGCCAGCAGCCGGGGACAGGGCTACGAGCAGTACGTC. Protein: CASSRGQGYEQYV. The chain has TRBV27 and TRBJ2-7, with 9 nucleotides matching TRBD1. CDR1 is MNHEY, CDR2 SMNVEV, per germline (reference sequence). V shed 6 bases and J 3 bases; nucleotides not matched to a gene: 3. The CDR3 extends over 13 amino acids.

This clonotype was seen at least ten times. The V call is TRBV7-6, the J call TRBJ2-2; 11 positions match TRBD1. This CDR3 contains 16 residues. CDR1 and CDR2 (germline): SGHVS, FNYEAQ. With V trimmed by 3 bases and J by 4 bases, 4 bases remained unmatched. CDR3: CASSFGQGAGTGELFF. The CDR3 bases are TGTGCCAGCAGCTTTGGACAGGGGGCGGGCACCGGGGAGCTGTTTTTT.

This clonotype was counted only a few times. The chain employs TRBV6-1 and TRBJ2-5; 7 bases agree with TRBD2. V shed 4 bases and J 3 bases; nucleotides not matched to a gene: 5. Germline V gene sequence: CDR1 MNHNS, CDR2 SASEGT. The CDR3 extends over 14 amino acids. The CDR3 is CASSGLADKETQYF. The DNA of the CDR3 is TGTGCCAGCAGTGGTCTAGCGGATAAAGAGACCCAGTACTTC.

In this sample, this clonotype turned up a few times. The V gene is TRBV7-6, the J gene TRBJ2-1; the D gene could be TRBD1 or TRBD2 (5 bases each). V was clipped by 2 bases and J by 10 bases, with 15 bases between them. Germline CDR1 reads SGHVS; CDR2 reads FNYEAQ. The CDR3 totals 14 residues. The CDR3 DNA sequence: TGTGCCAGCAGCTTAACTGGGACGTACTCCGAGCAGTTCTTC. It yields the protein CASSLTGTYSEQFF.

This clonotype came up many times. The V and J genes are TRBV11-1 and TRBJ2-1, with a possible D match to TRBD2 (7 bases). Deletions cut 2 bases from V and 7 bases from J, with 15 bases between. Germline V gene data show CDR1 as SGHAT and CDR2 as FQDESV (reference sequence). CDR3 size: 15 residues. Here the CDR3 reads CASSLLSGGQNEQFF. The DNA of the CDR3 is TGTGCCAGCAGCTTACTCTCGGGGGGCCAAAATGAGCAGTTCTTC.

The chain links TRBV7-3 to TRBJ2-7; D unresolved. Germline CDR1 is SGHTA and CDR2 is FQGTGA. The V and J ends lost 4 bases and 3 bases respectively, with 10 bases between them. CDR3 length: 13 residues. The CDR3 is CASSSASYYEQYV. In DNA form, the CDR3 reads TGTGCCAGCAGCTCCGCCTCCTACTACGAGCAGTACGTC.

Only a few counts were recorded for this clonotype. J is TRBJ1-5 and V is TRBV19; 10 nucleotides line up with TRBD1. V was pared by 4 bases and J by 11 bases, with 17 bases of the junction left unmatched. CDR1 is LNHDA and CDR2 is SQIVND in the germline V gene (reference sequence). CDR3 length equals 17 residues. CDR3 region: CASSTGGQGPPGGAQHF. CDR3 sequence (DNA): TGTGCCAGTAGTACCGGGGGACAGGGGCCGCCGGGGGGAGCCCAGCATTTT.

V usage is TRBV9 and J usage is TRBJ1-2; a weak D match, TRBD1 (5 bases). Per germline, CDR1 SGDLS and CDR2 YYNGEE. The CDR3 contains 15 residues. V was shortened by 3 bases and J by 4 bases, with 16 bases between the two germline ends. The CDR3 protein is CASSDRDGGGYGYTF. CDR3 nucleotides: TGTGCCAGCAGCGACCGGGACGGAGGAGGCTATGGCTACACCTTC.

The J gene is TRBJ1-1, the V gene TRBV4-3, with 8 bases matching TRBD1. The CDR3 length is 17 residues. Per germline, CDR1 LGHNA and CDR2 YSLEER. Losses at the gene ends were 2 bases for V and 1 base for J; bases not matched to a gene: 9. CDR3 sequence: CASSQRRQGKTNTEAFF. CDR3 coding DNA: TGCGCCAGCAGCCAAAGAAGACAGGGGAAGACGAACACTGAAGCTTTCTTT.

This chain joins TRBV4-1 and TRBJ2-2; 9 bases align to TRBD2. With V trimmed by 3 bases and J by 4 bases, 9 bases remained unmatched. Germline-derived CDR1 and CDR2 are MGHRA and YSYEKL. The CDR3 sequence is 17 residues long. The DNA for the CDR3 is TGCGCCAGCAGCCAGGGGACGGGACTAGCTTCCACCGGGGAGCTGTTTTTT. Translating gives CASSQGTGLASTGELFF.

This clonotype was seen only a few times. V gene TRBV6-4 combines with J gene TRBJ2-3; D is unresolved. Germline CDR1 MRHNA, CDR2 SNTAGT. The CDR3 runs 13 residues. Trimming left V 2 bases short and J 5 bases short, with 8 bases between. CDR3 loop: CASSDSDGDTQYF. DNA of the CDR3: TGTGCCAGCAGTGACAGTGACGGAGATACGCAGTATTTT.

The chain has TRBV27 and TRBJ1-6; D possibly corresponds to TRBD1 (5 bases). CDR3 size: 17 residues. The V gene lost 4 bases and the J gene lost 3 bases, with 16 bases spanning the gap. Germline V gene data show CDR1 as MNHEY and CDR2 as SMNVEV (reference sequence). The CDR3 reads CASSWNRGPNYNSPLHF. CDR3 DNA sequence: TGTGCCAGCAGTTGGAATCGGGGCCCCAACTATAATTCACCCCTCCACTTT.